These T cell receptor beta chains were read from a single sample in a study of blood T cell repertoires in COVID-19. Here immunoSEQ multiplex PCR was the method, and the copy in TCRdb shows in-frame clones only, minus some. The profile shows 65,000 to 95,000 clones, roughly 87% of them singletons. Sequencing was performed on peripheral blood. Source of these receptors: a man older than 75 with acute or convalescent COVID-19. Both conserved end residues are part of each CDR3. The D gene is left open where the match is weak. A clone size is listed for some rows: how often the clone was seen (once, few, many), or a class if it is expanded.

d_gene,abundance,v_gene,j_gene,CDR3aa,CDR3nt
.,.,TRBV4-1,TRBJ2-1,CASSPTSAVSYNEQFF,TGCGCCAGCAGCCCTACCTCGGCGGTCTCCTACAATGAGCAGTTCTTC
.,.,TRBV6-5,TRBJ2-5,CASGMRLEETQYF,TGTGCCAGCGGTATGAGGTTAGAGGAGACCCAGTACTTC
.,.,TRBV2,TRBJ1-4,CASGTPNEKLFF,TGTGCCAGCGGGACACCTAATGAAAAACTGTTTTTT
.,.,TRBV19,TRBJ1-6,CASSIEIRDSPLHF,TGTGCCAGTAGTATAGAAATTCGTGATTCACCCCTCCACTTT
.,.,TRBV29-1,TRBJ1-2,CSVEDALKGGYTF,TGCAGCGTTGAAGATGCCCTCAAGGGGGGCTACACCTTC
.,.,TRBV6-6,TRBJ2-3,CASSYSTRRQTDTQYF,TGTGCCAGCAGTTACTCGACGCGCAGGCAAACAGATACGCAGTATTTT
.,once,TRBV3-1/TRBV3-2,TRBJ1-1,CASSQAGGPGEAFF,TGTGCCAGCAGCCAAGCGGGGGGGCCCGGTGAAGCTTTCTTT
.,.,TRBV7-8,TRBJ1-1,CASSLAHGGGEAFF,TGTGCCAGCAGCTTAGCTCACGGCGGTGGTGAAGCTTTCTTT
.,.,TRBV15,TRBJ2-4,CATSRAGAKNIQYF,TGTGCCACCAGCAGAGCAGGGGCCAAAAACATTCAGTACTTC
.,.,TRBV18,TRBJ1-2,CASSPSSGVGYGYTF,TGTGCCAGCTCACCCTCAAGCGGGGTCGGCTATGGCTACACCTTC
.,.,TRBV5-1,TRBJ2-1,CASSLPLHNEQFF,TGCGCCAGCAGCTTGCCTCTTCACAATGAGCAGTTCTTC
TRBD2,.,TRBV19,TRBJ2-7,CASSAGTSGTYEQYF,TGTGCCAGTAGTGCCGGGACTAGCGGGACCTACGAGCAGTACTTC
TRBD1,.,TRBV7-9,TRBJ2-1,CASRAGQGLWENEQFF,TGTGCCAGCAGAGCCGGACAGGGGTTGTGGGAGAATGAGCAGTTCTTC
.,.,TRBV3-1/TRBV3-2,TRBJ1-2,CASSQAEGSNYGYTF,TGTGCCAGCAGTCAAGCCGAGGGTTCCAACTATGGCTACACCTTC
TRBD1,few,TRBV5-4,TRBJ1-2,CASSLETGGHGYTF,TGTGCCAGCAGCTTGGAGACAGGGGGCCATGGCTACACCTTC
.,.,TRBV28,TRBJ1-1,CASRGPVTEAFF,TGTGCCAGCAGGGGGCCGGTAACTGAAGCTTTCTTT
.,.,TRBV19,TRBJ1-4,CASSTQGWEKLFF,TGTGCCAGTAGTACGCAGGGGTGGGAAAAACTGTTTTTT
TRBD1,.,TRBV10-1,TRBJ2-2,CASSESTGPTGELFF,TGCGCCAGCAGTGAGTCGACAGGGCCCACCGGGGAGCTGTTTTTT
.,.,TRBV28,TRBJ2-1,CASSLNRNEQFF,TGTGCCAGCAGTTTGAACAGGAATGAGCAGTTCTTC
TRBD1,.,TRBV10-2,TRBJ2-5,CASRQGAAETQYF,TGCGCCAGCCGACAGGGGGCGGCGGAGACCCAGTACTTC
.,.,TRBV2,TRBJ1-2,CASSDGYGYTF,TGTGCCAGCAGTGACGGGTATGGCTACACCTTC
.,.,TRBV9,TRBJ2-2,CASSVDEVRGELFF,TGTGCCAGCAGCGTAGACGAGGTGCGAGGGGAGCTGTTTTTT
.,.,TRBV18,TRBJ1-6,CASSPTELGNSPLHF,TGTGCCAGCTCACCAACGGAGCTCGGGAATTCACCCCTCCACTTT
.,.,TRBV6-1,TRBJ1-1,CASSERYTEAFF,TGTGCCAGCAGTGAACGGTACACTGAAGCTTTCTTT
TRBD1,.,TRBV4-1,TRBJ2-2,CASSQESTGGMNTGELFF,TGCGCCAGCAGCCAAGAATCGACAGGGGGGATGAACACCGGGGAGCTGTTTTTT
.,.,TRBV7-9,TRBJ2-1,CASSLGLSPHEQFF,TGTGCCAGCAGCCTGGGACTTTCGCCCCATGAGCAGTTCTTC
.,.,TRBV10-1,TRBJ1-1,CASSTTEATEAFF,TGCGCCAGCAGCACGACCGAGGCGACTGAAGCTTTCTTT
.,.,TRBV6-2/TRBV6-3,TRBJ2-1,CASSYSGTPIDYNEQFF,TGTGCCAGCAGTTACTCCGGGACTCCAATTGACTACAATGAGCAGTTCTTC
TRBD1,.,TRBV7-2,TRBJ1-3,CASSHGTGPGNTIYF,TGTGCCAGCAGCCACGGGACAGGTCCTGGAAACACCATATATTTT
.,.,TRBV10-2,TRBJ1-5,CASSYGQLNQPQHF,TGCGCCAGCAGCTACGGACAGTTGAATCAGCCCCAGCATTTT
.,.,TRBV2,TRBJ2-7,CASRGLQGGEQYF,TGTGCCAGCAGGGGCTTACAGGGGGGGGAGCAGTACTTC
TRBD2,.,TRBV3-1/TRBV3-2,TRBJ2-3,CASSPTSGGGRSDTQYF,TGTGCCAGCAGCCCTACTAGCGGGGGGGGAAGGTCAGATACGCAGTATTTT
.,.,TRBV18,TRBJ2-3,CASSPGSGDTQYF,TGTGCCAGCTCACCAGGTAGCGGAGATACGCAGTATTTT
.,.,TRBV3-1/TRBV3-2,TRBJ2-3,CASSQAHGAETTDTQYF,TGTGCCAGCAGCCAGGCTCATGGAGCGGAGACCACAGATACGCAGTATTTT
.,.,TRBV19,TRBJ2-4,CASSILPIAKNIQYF,TGTGCCAGTAGTATCCTTCCTATAGCCAAAAACATTCAGTACTTC
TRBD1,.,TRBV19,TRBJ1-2,CASSPSTGTVRGYTF,TGTGCCAGTAGTCCTTCGACAGGGACGGTACGAGGCTACACCTTC
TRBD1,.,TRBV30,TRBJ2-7,CAWDRTGGLGEQYF,TGTGCCTGGGATCGGACAGGGGGTTTGGGCGAGCAGTACTTC
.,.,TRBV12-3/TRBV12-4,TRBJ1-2,CASSLFGNGYTF,TGTGCCAGCAGTTTATTCGGGAACGGCTACACCTTC
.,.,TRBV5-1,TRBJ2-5,CASSWGNRDDQETQYF,TGCGCCAGCAGCTGGGGAAACAGGGACGACCAAGAGACCCAGTACTTC